This entry is about one TCR beta chain. This record comes from a study of blood T cell repertoires in COVID-19. Study details: Sites across the United States, Italy and Spain contributed samples from acute and convalescent COVID-19. Sources were T cells, B-cell-depleted T cells, or PBMCs; the material itself was cDNA or gDNA.

Source study methods: Nucleated cell number was recorded as an estimate derived from reference gene primer amplification. The data were produced by immunoSEQ multiplex PCR, yet TCRdb's version contains in-frame clones alone and is incomplete. V and J calls and clone size are copied from that table; D and trimming were computed from the DNA. The table has approximately 150,000 clones, approximately 73% seen once; the top ten hold less than 4.5%. Germline loops: CDR1 MNHNY, CDR2 SVGAGI (reference sequence). This CDR3 is 13 amino acids long. Trimming shortened V by 2 bases and J by 1 base, and 6 bases separated the two germline ends.

The TCR comes from a man between 60 and 75 years old with acute or convalescent COVID-19. V is TRBV6-6 and J is TRBJ2-7; D is undetermined. The specimen was peripheral blood. This chain's CDR3 is CASSYEESYEQYF. In DNA form, the CDR3 reads TGTGCCAGCAGTTACGAAGAGTCCTACGAGCAGTACTTC.